The clone carrying this T cell receptor beta chain has ten or more counts. Antigen specificity is unknown. TCRdb used MiXCR to reprocess the RT-PCR reads, holding one entry per CDR3 protein. This sample has around 480,000 distinct CDR3 sequences; approximately 9.9% occur once, and the top ten carry about an eighth. These data are taken from a study of response to subunit inactivated influenza vaccine. Whole-study results and caveats: The study's authors posited that every seasonal influenza vaccination enlists few new T cells.

CDR1 and CDR2 from the germline V gene are MNHEY and SVGEGT. The CDR3 totals 12 residues. V lost 8 bases and J 4 bases, leaving 9 bases between the germline ends. This clonotype was obtained from a man in his fifties who received an inactivated influenza vaccine. This chain uses TRBV6-2 or TRBV6-3 with TRBJ2-1; no definite D call. The material was PBMCs from blood, obtained roughly 48 days after vaccination. The CDR3 DNA reads as TGTGCCAGCCATCTGGGGTACAATGAGCAGTTCTTC. Translating it yields CASHLGYNEQFF.